The T cell receptor (beta chain) under discussion was sequenced for a study of TIL therapy for anti-PD-1-resistant metastatic lung cancer (dated by TCRdb to the early 2020s). General notes on the study: A median age of 54 years (range roughly 38-75) and a median tumor PD-L1 proportion score of roughly 5.4% were recorded among enrolled patients. Tumor and peripheral blood T cell receptor beta sequencing was used to track clonotypes across tumor, expanded TIL product and serial blood samples. The cohort was composed predominantly of lung adenocarcinoma, with a few EGFR-mutant and two ALK-rearranged tumors included, and half of patients were identified as current or former smokers. A median non-synonymous tumor mutation burden of under 1.9 mutations per megabase was determined across the cohort by whole-exome sequencing. The study at large found these results: Higher clonality and lower diversity were observed in expanded TIL cultures than in baseline intratumoral T cells (median clonality approximately 6% vs 31%, p < 0.0001). Generalizability was limited because the cohort was highly selected, with more treatment-naive, never-smoker and oncogene-addicted patients included than is typical. Clonal turnover during TIL culture was high, and many clones enriched in the product were not detected in the baseline tumor, suggesting clonal contraction rather than faithful expansion. The study protocol defined all tumor marker inferences as exploratory.

The germline V gene encodes CDR1 MGHRA and CDR2 YSYEKL. The CDR3, from cysteine to phenylalanine, totals 15 residues. The DNA shown is the 45-base CDR3, in frame from base 1. Ends trimmed: V by 5 bases, J by 5 bases; bases unmatched to a gene: 7. The time point label, read with the paper, signifies: pre-treatment sample, taken before nivolumab and TIL therapy. The baseline tumor samples, taken from the same resection that was used to grow TIL, were excised metastases, most often pleural nodules or supraclavicular lymph nodes. Tumors were harvested before any PD-1/PD-L1 blockade; patients then received nivolumab, and those progressing received lymphodepletion, expanded TIL infusion and IL-2. Between late 2017 and January 2020, a dual-center phase I trial enrolled adults who had stage 4 NSCLC. Samples came from a single-arm, open-label phase I trial of tumor-infiltrating lymphocyte therapy with nivolumab in advanced non-small cell lung cancer. Portions of each resected tumor were snap-frozen in liquid nitrogen and were stored at -80 degrees C. Tumor regions of interest were selected on H&E sections using laser-capture macrodissection, ground into around 16 mg aliquots, and extracted using Qiagen Allprep kits.

Notes on this clone: Its antigen is not yet known. Base qualities are not recorded, but no much larger clone differs from it by a single base.

TCR beta CDR3 regions were amplified from genomic DNA with the immunoSEQ v3 hsTCRB kit using bias-controlled multiplex PCR. The TCR libraries were sequenced on an Illumina NextSeq 500 to approximately 2.1 million read pairs for survey level or roughly 5-6.5 million read pairs for deep level. As for the original processing: The immunoSEQ Analyzer software assigned V, D and J genes, filtered out non-productive sequences, and reported clonality. To compare repertoires between infused TIL and blood, productive Simpson clonality was used along with the Morisita overlap index of productive TRB rearrangements. TCRdb mirrors the immuneACCESS table, restricted to in-frame sequences. Some clones are absent from its copies; in checked studies, under half trace to an unresolved V gene, and the reason for the others is unknown. V and J calls and clone size are given by that table; D and trimming were obtained from the DNA. For this sample there are approximately 97,000 clones; about three fifths appear just once. In total, the top ten clones hold roughly 9.7% of the sample.

This clonotype originated in a person between 25 and 79 years old with non-small cell lung cancer. Rearrangement joined TRBV4-1 to TRBJ2-7; a stretch of 12 junction bases matches TRBD2. Sequenced material: tumor tissue, taken at baseline. CDR3 reads: CASSERTSGIHEQYF. The DNA is as follows: TGCGCCAGCAGCGAAAGGACTAGCGGGATCCACGAGCAGTACTTC.